What follows describes a single TCR beta chain. The antigen remains undetermined. This entry comes from a study of T cell responses to AZD1222 COVID-19 vaccine. Notes on the study in general: Baseline seropositivity characterized only a handful of AZD1222 recipients.

Libraries were prepared by immunoSEQ multiplex PCR; TCRdb keeps only in-frame clonotypes and omits some of them. In the table there are 90,000 to 130,000 clones, about 82% of which are singletons. Germline CDR1 reads MNHNS; CDR2 reads SASEGT. The CDR3 length is 12 residues. Trimming stripped 2 bases from V and 2 bases from J, with 4 bases between. Specimen: peripheral blood, collected on day 0 of AZD1222 vaccination. This TCR was recovered from an adult in good health. V gene TRBV6-1 combines with J gene TRBJ2-7; D unclear. The DNA of the CDR3 is TGTGCCAGCAGTGAAATCCCCTACGAGCAGTACTTC. Translation: CASSEIPYEQYF.